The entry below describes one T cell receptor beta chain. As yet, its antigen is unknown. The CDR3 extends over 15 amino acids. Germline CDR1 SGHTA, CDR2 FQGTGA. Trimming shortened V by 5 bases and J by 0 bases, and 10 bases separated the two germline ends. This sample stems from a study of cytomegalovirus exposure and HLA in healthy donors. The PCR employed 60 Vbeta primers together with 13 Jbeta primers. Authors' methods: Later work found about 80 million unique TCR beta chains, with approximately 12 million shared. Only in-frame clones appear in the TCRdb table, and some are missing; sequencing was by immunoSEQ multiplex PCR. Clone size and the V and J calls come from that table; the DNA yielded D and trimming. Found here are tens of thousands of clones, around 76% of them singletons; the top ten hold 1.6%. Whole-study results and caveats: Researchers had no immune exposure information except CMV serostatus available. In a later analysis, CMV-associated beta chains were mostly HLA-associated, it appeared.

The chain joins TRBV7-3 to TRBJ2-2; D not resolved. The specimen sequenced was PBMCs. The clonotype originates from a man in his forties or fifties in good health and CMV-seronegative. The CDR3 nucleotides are TGTGCCAGCAGCGTAGATCGCGCGAACACCGGGGAGCTGTTTTTT. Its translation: CASSVDRANTGELFF.